This T cell receptor (beta chain) comes out of a study of cytomegalovirus exposure and HLA in healthy donors. For the study at large: Later, an analysis reported that the 95 to 150 validation repertoires had used the same platform as the approximately 670 first-cohort repertoires. Overall study findings and caveats: The CMV antigen specificity of three CMV-associated chains was confirmed through in vitro analysis. The classifier, whose performance was assessed in both the original and validation cohorts, reportedly diagnosed cytomegalovirus status with high specificity and sensitivity. There were some 150 TCR beta chains listed as cytomegalovirus-associated.

This clone was seen just once. Its antigen remains unknown. Germline CDR1 reads SGHRS; CDR2 reads YFSETQ. Germline trimming cut 4 bases from V and 5 bases from J; bases unmatched to any gene: 10. This CDR3 spans 15 amino acids. The protocol was immunoSEQ multiplex PCR, while the TCRdb copy is restricted to in-frame clones and leaves out a portion. This table holds 220,000 or so clones, 83% found once. The sample was PBMCs. The rearrangement uses TRBV5-1 and TRBJ2-7; 9 bases map to TRBD1. The sequence came from a woman between 18 and 29 years old in good health and CMV-seronegative. The CDR3 sequence: CASSLQGTGLDEQYF. The DNA of the CDR3 is TGCGCCAGCAGCCTCCAAGGGACAGGGCTCGACGAGCAGTACTTC.